Below, 15 T cell receptor beta chains from the same sample are listed, as sequenced in a study of beta chain features in type 1 diabetes. Every bit of the isolated RNA underwent reverse transcription, so sequencing read expressed TCRB transcripts. Assay: immunoSEQ multiplex PCR; the TCRdb copy retains only in-frame clones and omits some. The sample lists roughly 370,000 clones, about 15% seen once, with roughly 0.036% in the top ten. Sequenced input: naive CD4+ T cells from blood. Receptors were obtained from a man younger than 40 in good health.

The chain links TRBV7-2 to TRBJ2-5, with no clear D. Per germline, CDR1 SGHTA and CDR2 FQGNSA. V lost 1 base and J 5 bases, leaving 14 bases between the germline ends. The CDR3 contains 15 residues. CDR3 DNA sequence: TGTGCCAGCAGCTTAGAGAGGCGGCATGGGGAGACCCAGTACTTC. Its translation: CASSLERRHGETQYF. The variable domain in full, completed from reference TRBV7-2 and TRBJ2-5, reads GAGVSQSPSNKVTEKGKDVELRCDPISGHTALYWYRQSLGQGLEFLIYFQGNSAPDKSGLPSDRFSAERTGGSVSTLTIQRTQQEDSAVYLCASSLERRHGETQYFGPGTRLLVL.

This clone was counted only a few times. This sequence joins TRBV18 and TRBJ2-7, with 14 bases identical to TRBD2. V dropped 6 bases and J dropped 7; count of bases not matched to a gene: 8. Germline CDR1 reads KGHSH; CDR2 reads LQKENI. CDR3 size: 15 residues. CDR3 nucleotide sequence: TGTGCCAGCTCTGACGGACTAGCGGGAGGACGTGAGCAGTACGTC. Its translation: CASSDGLAGGREQYV.

This clone was detected a few times. The rearrangement joins TRBV5-4 to TRBJ2-4, with 11 bases aligning to TRBD2. Per the germline V gene, CDR1 is SGHNT and CDR2 is YYREEE (reference sequence). The CDR3 is made up of 18 amino acids. V trimming: 3 bases; J trimming: 4 bases; junction bases outside the gene matches: 12. The DNA of the CDR3 is TGTGCCAGCAGCTCACTAGCGGGAGCCCCCCTGCGTAAAAACATTCAGTACTTC. This gives the protein CASSSLAGAPLRKNIQYF.

The chain employs TRBV5-1 and TRBJ2-3, with TRBD1 matching 8 bases. Trimming at V came to 1 base and at J to 0 bases, leaving 1 base not matched to a gene. The germline V gene has CDR1 SGHRS and CDR2 YFSETQ. This CDR3 has 15 residues. The CDR3, as DNA: TGCGCCAGCAGCTTGAACAGGGGGAGCACAGATACGCAGTATTTT. Residues: CASSLNRGSTDTQYF.

The CDR3 is CASSQEPHLAGVGNEQFF. As DNA, the CDR3 is TGCGCCAGCAGCCAAGAACCCCATCTAGCGGGAGTAGGTAATGAGCAGTTCTTC. J is TRBJ2-1 and V is TRBV4-3; TRBD2 matches 10 bases. Germline V CDR1 and CDR2: LGHNA, YSLEER. This CDR3 spans 18 amino acids. The V gene end was trimmed by 0 bases and the J gene end by 7 bases; junction bases not matched to a gene: 12.

This clone was observed a few times. The chain employs TRBV7-9 and TRBJ2-7; no clear D. Between the trimmed V and J ends, which lost 1 base and 1 base, there was a span of 2 bases. The germline CDR1 and CDR2 sequences are SEHNR and FQNEAQ (reference sequence). The CDR3 extends over 12 amino acids. The CDR3 sequence: CASSLESYEQYF. DNA for the CDR3: TGTGCCAGCAGCTTAGAATCCTACGAGCAGTACTTC.

This chain links TRBV25-1 with TRBJ2-7, with 14 bases aligning to TRBD2. There are 16 residues in the CDR3. After removal of 4 bases from V and 3 bases from J, the junction contained 5 bases not matched to a gene. Germline V lookup: CDR1 MGHDK, CDR2 SYGVNS. The CDR3, as DNA: TGTGCCAGCAGTGCCGGACTAGCGGGAGGAATCTACGAGCAGTACGTC. It yields the protein CASSAGLAGGIYEQYV.

The chain couples TRBV30 to TRBJ2-3; D not resolved. The ends were cut back, 0 bases at V and 6 bases at J, with 7 bases in the middle. Germline assignment: CDR1 GTSNPN and CDR2 SVGIG (reference sequence). The CDR3 length is 12 residues. CDR3 sequence: CAWSVQQDTQYF. In nucleotides, the CDR3 is TGTGCCTGGAGTGTACAACAGGATACGCAGTATTTT.

This clone was seen a few times. The DNA of the CDR3 is TGTGCCTGGAGTCCCTTTAGTGTGGGCAATCAGCCCCAGCATTTT. Translation: CAWSPFSVGNQPQHF. This rearrangement joins TRBV30 to TRBJ1-5; D is unresolved. Germline V gene lookup returns CDR1 GTSNPN and CDR2 SVGIG (reference sequence). The CDR3 has 15 amino acids. V lost 2 bases and J 2 bases, leaving 13 bases between the germline ends.

This rearrangement joins TRBV18 to TRBJ2-7, with D tentatively TRBD1 or TRBD2 (5 bases each). CDR3 length: 12 amino acids. The V end lost 3 bases, the J end lost 7 bases, and 10 bases lay between the germline ends. Germline CDR1 reads KGHSH; CDR2 reads LQKENI. CDR3 amino acids: CASSPGTGEQYV. Here the CDR3 DNA reads TGTGCCAGCTCACCGGGGACGGGTGAGCAGTACGTC.

This clone came up a few times. The chain links TRBV7-2 to TRBJ1-1, with 12 bases aligning to TRBD1. In germline, CDR1 is SGHTA, CDR2 FQGNSA. Trimming took 5 bases from V and 11 from J; bases not matched to a gene: 6. There are 13 residues in the CDR3. The CDR3 DNA follows: TGTGCCAGCAGCCCCCGGGACAGGGGGCAGGCTTTCTTT. As protein: CASSPRDRGQAFF.

This clone was picked up a small number of times. The chain has TRBV6-6 and TRBJ1-4; D ambiguous. Trimming stripped 8 bases from V and 1 base from J, with 17 bases between. CDR3 length equals 16 residues. Germline CDR1 and CDR2: MNHNY and SVGAGI (reference sequence). Here the CDR3 reads CASSSGIQRTNEKLFF. As DNA, the CDR3 is TGTGCCAGCTCGTCGGGGATTCAGAGAACTAATGAAAAACTGTTTTTT.

The V gene is TRBV14, the J gene TRBJ2-1; no reliable D call. The CDR3 extends over 15 amino acids. CDR1 is SGHDN and CDR2 is FVKESK in the germline V gene. The ends were cut back, 4 bases at V and 5 bases at J, with 15 bases in the middle. CDR3 nucleotides: TGTGCCAGCAGCCCATCGGATTGGGTAAACAATGAGCAGTTCTTC. Its translation is CASSPSDWVNNEQFF.

The sample holds a few counts of this clone. CDR3 region: CASGRDRGSQETQYF. CDR3 DNA sequence: TGTGCCAGCGGGCGGGACAGGGGGAGTCAAGAGACCCAGTACTTC. The chain combines TRBV6-6 with TRBJ2-5; 11 positions match TRBD1. Germline CDR1 MNHNY, CDR2 SVGAGI (reference sequence). V lost 8 bases to trimming and J lost 2 bases; unmatched junction nucleotides: 7. The CDR3 consists of 15 residues.

This chain links TRBV7-9 with TRBJ1-2; D perhaps matches TRBD1 (6 bases). CDR1 is SEHNR, CDR2 FQNEAQ, per germline (reference sequence). The length of the CDR3 is 14 residues. Trimming took off 5 bases at V and 8 bases at J, with 18 bases between the two ends. The CDR3 spells CASSHPLTGSGYTF. Written as DNA, the CDR3 is TGTGCCAGCAGCCACCCACTGACAGGAAGCGGCTACACCTTC.